Listed here are 27 T cell receptor beta chains from one sample, sequenced in a study of T cells in women clearing cervical HPV infection. Sequenced by immunoSEQ multiplex PCR; TCRdb stores in-frame clones only, minus some. The sample table includes some 43,000 clones. The sequencing input was blood buffy coat. Receptors originate from a woman between 18 and 69 years old with a cervical HPV16 infection that either progressed to CIN3+ or cleared (not recorded which).

As regards this clone: At one end, the junction sequence differs from germline, possibly due to a read error. The read gets to within 3 residues of the CDR3 end, and the germline J gene fills in the rest. The gene calls are TRBV7-7 and TRBJ2-1; possible D gene TRBD1, 6 bases. Germline assignment: CDR1 SSHAT and CDR2 FNYEAQ (reference sequence). The CDR3 sequence is 15 residues long. The CDR3 here is CASSLTDRSYNEQFF. Partial CDR3 DNA: TGTGCTAGCAGCTTAACCGACAGGAGCTACAATGAG.

With respect to this clone: The read finishes 3 residues shy of the CDR3 end, and the germline J gene is used to complete it. V is TRBV2 and J is TRBJ1-4; D ambiguous. Germline V lookup: CDR1 SNHLY, CDR2 FYNNEI. The CDR3 is 16 residues long. The CDR3 spells CASSGLPQRYNSPLFF. CDR3 DNA (partial): TGTGCCAGCAGTGGTTTGCCTCAGAGGTATAATTCACCA.

About this clone itself: Read data end 3 residues before the CDR3 end; the end is taken from the germline J gene. The chain couples TRBV30 to TRBJ1-6; D remains unclear. V was shortened by 4 bases and J by 3 bases, with 22 bases between the two germline ends. The germline V gene has CDR1 GTSNPN and CDR2 SVGIG (reference sequence). CDR3 length: 18 amino acids. Partial CDR3 DNA: TGTGCCTGGAACTTGGAGATAGGCGGGATCCTCTATAATTCACCC. This translates into CAWNLEIGGILYNSP. The whole CDR3 protein reads CAWNLEIGGILYNSPLHF.

A word on this clone: The CDR3 end lies 3 residues beyond the end of the read and is filled in from the germline J gene. The chain is built from TRBV2 and TRBJ1-2, with a possible D match to TRBD1 (6 bases). This CDR3 region has 15 residues. Germline assignment: CDR1 SNHLY and CDR2 FYNNEI. V lost 7 bases, J lost 4 bases, and 19 bases lay in between. The part of the CDR3 DNA that was read is TGTGCCAGCACCAGTCTTGACAGGAGTATCTATGGC. Translating it yields CASTSLDRSIYG. In full, the CDR3 reads CASTSLDRSIYGYTF.

As for this clone: Coverage ceases 3 residues before the CDR3 finishes, and the germline J gene fills in the end. The chain is built from TRBV7-8 and TRBJ1-4, with 8 bases identical to TRBD1. The CDR3 is 16 residues long. After removal of 6 bases from V and 8 bases from J, the junction contained 14 bases not matched to a gene. Germline CDR1 SGHVS, CDR2 FQNEAQ. Partial CDR3 DNA: TGTGCCAGCAGTCGGACAGCAGGGGGCGCGAGCGAAAAA. This encodes CASSRTAGGASEK. The entire CDR3 reads CASSRTAGGASEKLFF.

About this clone itself: Read coverage stops 3 residues before the CDR3 terminus; the germline J gene supplies the remainder. V is TRBV19 and J is TRBJ1-6; TRBD1 is a possible D gene (5 bases). Germline V CDR1 and CDR2: LNHDA, SQIVND (reference sequence). This CDR3 spans 13 amino acids. V lost 6 bases, J lost 10 bases, and 13 bases lay in between. CDR3 residues: CASRARVDSPLHF. The part of the CDR3 DNA that was read is TGTGCCAGTAGGGCCAGGGTTGACTCACCC.

As regards this clone: The CDR3 extends 3 residues past the end of the read, so its final part is completed from the germline J gene. J is TRBJ2-3 and V is TRBV5-1, with a weak D call TRBD2 (5 bases). The length of the CDR3 is 13 residues. Looked up from germline, CDR1 is SGHRS and CDR2 is YFSETQ. V lost 3 bases to trimming and J lost 5 bases, with 10 bases between them. This CDR3 reads CASSSDSRDTQYF. CDR3 DNA, as far as it was read: TGCGCCAGCAGCTCGGACTCAAGAGATACG.

With respect to this clone: The read stops 3 residues short of the end of the CDR3; the missing end is completed from the germline J gene. V gene TRBV7-6 combines with J gene TRBJ1-2, with 7 bases matching TRBD1. The CDR3 is 14 amino acids. Germline CDR1 is SGHVS and CDR2 is FNYEAQ. CDR3 DNA (partial): TGTGCCAGCAGCTTAGATAGGGGGCCCTACGAC. Translating it yields CASSLDRGPYD. The CDR3, in full, reads CASSLDRGPYDYTF.

As regards this clone: The CDR3 goes on 3 residues after the read ends, and that part is filled in from the germline J gene. This chain links TRBV4-2 with TRBJ1-3; 11 nucleotides match TRBD1. CDR1 and CDR2 from the germline V gene are LGHNA and YNFKEQ. The CDR3 is 16 residues long. Losses at the gene ends were 4 bases for V and 3 bases for J; bases not matched to a gene: 5. The CDR3: CASSRTGGADGNTIYF. The sequenced part of the CDR3 DNA is TGTGCCAGCAGCCGGACAGGGGGCGCGGATGGAAACACC.

In regard to this clone: The read gets to within 3 residues of the CDR3 end, and the germline J gene fills in the rest. The chain employs TRBV19 and TRBJ1-2, with no clear D. Germline values: CDR1 LNHDA, CDR2 SQIVND (reference sequence). The length of the CDR3 is 12 residues. This CDR3 is CASSLDSYDYTF. The covered CDR3 bases are TGTGCCAGTAGTCTCGACTCCTACGAC.

As to this clone: The read terminates 3 residues before the CDR3 end, so the remaining end is supplied by the germline J gene. The V gene is TRBV2, the J gene TRBJ2-7; 7 bases match TRBD1. The V segment lost 2 bases and the J segment 1 base; nucleotides outside the gene matches: 5. Germline CDR1 and CDR2: SNHLY and FYNNEI. This CDR3 region has 15 residues. The chain's CDR3 is CASSESGDSSYEQYF. The CDR3 DNA, read in part, is TGTGCCAGCAGTGAAAGTGGGGACAGTTCCTACGAG.

About this clone itself: The read gets to within 3 residues of the CDR3 end, and the germline J gene fills in the rest. This chain connects TRBV7-9 to TRBJ1-1, with 7 bases that match TRBD1. The CDR3 runs to 14 residues. Looked up from germline, CDR1 is SEHNR and CDR2 is FQNEAQ (reference sequence). The ends lost 5 bases at V and 4 bases at J; junction bases unmatched: 7. The sequenced part of the CDR3 DNA is TGTGCCAGCAGCCCCACAGGGGTAGGCACTGAA. Encoded protein: CASSPTGVGTE. The CDR3 reads in full as CASSPTGVGTEAFF. The full variable domain, rest sourced from reference TRBV7-9 and TRBJ1-1, is DTGVSQNPRHKITKRGQNVTFRCDPISEHNRLYWYRQTLGQGPEFLTYFQNEAQLEKSRLLSDRFSAERPKGSFSTLEIQRTEQGDSAMYLCASSPTGVGTEAFFGQGTRLTVV.

The CDR3 sequence is CASSWEDRANYEQYF. The part of the CDR3 DNA that was read is TGTGCCAGCAGCTGGGAGGACAGGGCTAACTACGAG. V gene TRBV7-9 combines with J gene TRBJ2-7, with 8 positions matching TRBD1. The CDR3 end is not reached by the read, which stops 3 residues before it; the germline J gene fills it in. Germline V lookup: CDR1 SEHNR, CDR2 FQNEAQ (reference sequence). The CDR3 runs 15 residues. V was pared by 4 bases and J by 3 bases, with 8 bases of the junction left unmatched. Based on the CDR3 plus reference TRBV7-9 and TRBJ2-7, the full variable domain is DTGVSQNPRHKITKRGQNVTFRCDPISEHNRLYWYRQTLGQGPEFLTYFQNEAQLEKSRLLSDRFSAERPKGSFSTLEIQRTEQGDSAMYLCASSWEDRANYEQYFGPGTRLTVT.

About this clone: The read ends 3 residues before the CDR3 terminus; that terminus is restored from the germline J gene. V gene TRBV5-1 combines with J gene TRBJ2-3; tentatively, D is TRBD1 (6 bases). The CDR3 runs 15 residues. Germline V gene sequence: CDR1 SGHRS, CDR2 YFSETQ. Here the CDR3 reads CASSLQGAPQETQYF. The sequenced part of the CDR3 DNA is TGCGCCAGCAGCTTACAGGGCGCTCCCCAAGAGACG.

Remarks on this clone: The read stops 3 residues short of the end of the CDR3; the missing end is completed from the germline J gene. The chain carries TRBV19 and TRBJ2-2; perhaps TRBD1 as D (5 bases). The length of the CDR3 is 17 residues. Per germline, CDR1 LNHDA and CDR2 SQIVND (reference sequence). Here the CDR3 reads CASSISLDSAGANVLFF. The sequenced CDR3 bases are TGTGCCAGTAGTATCTCCCTTGACTCTGCTGGGGCCAACGTG.

As concerns this clone: The sequenced fragment ends 3 residues before the CDR3 boundary, so the rest is inferred from the germline J gene. V gene TRBV20-1 combines with J gene TRBJ1-5; tentatively, D is TRBD1 (5 bases). Germline CDR1 reads DFQATT; CDR2 reads SNEGSKA (reference sequence). Trimming pared 5 bases from V and 5 bases from J, leaving 16 bases between. The CDR3 extends over 14 amino acids. CDR3 in amino acids: CSASRTGGHQPQHF. CDR3 DNA (partial): TGCAGTGCTTCCCGGACCGGGGGTCATCAGCCC.

Note on this clone: The read comes to an end 3 residues before the CDR3 does, leaving the germline J gene to fill in the end. The V and J genes are TRBV10-1 and TRBJ2-3, with 11 nucleotides matching TRBD2. CDR1 is WNHNN, CDR2 SYGVQD, per germline (reference sequence). Trimming cost V 5 bases and J 2 bases; bases outside gene matches: 6. The CDR3 loop spans 16 amino acids. The CDR3 region is CASSPGTSGYTDTQYF. The DNA read from the CDR3 is TGCGCCAGCAGTCCCGGGACTAGCGGATACACAGATACG.

Concerning this clone: The read halts 3 residues ahead of the CDR3 end, with the missing end drawn from the germline J gene. The V gene is TRBV6-1, the J gene TRBJ2-1; 9 nucleotides align to TRBD2. V dropped 4 bases and J dropped 9; count of bases not matched to a gene: 7. The CDR3 is made up of 14 amino acids. CDR1 and CDR2 (germline): MNHNS, SASEGT. CDR3 sequence: CASSVGLAGREQFF. The DNA read from the CDR3 is TGTGCCAGCAGTGTCGGGCTAGCGGGGCGTGAG.

As concerns this clone: The sequenced fragment ends 3 residues before the CDR3 boundary, so the rest is inferred from the germline J gene. This chain links TRBV18 with TRBJ2-3; maybe TRBD2 (6 bases). CDR1 is KGHSH and CDR2 is LQKENI in the germline V gene. The length of the CDR3 is 13 residues. The part of the CDR3 DNA that was read is TGTGCCAGCTCGGGGGGTAGCAATCAGCCG. Protein product: CASSGGSNQP. Given in full, the CDR3 is CASSGGSNQPQYF.

For this clone: The observed sequence ends 3 residues before the CDR3 terminus, with the missing tail filled in from the germline J gene. The chain recombines TRBV28 with TRBJ2-7, with 12 nucleotides matching TRBD2. The CDR3 loop spans 15 amino acids. The junction had 7 bases not matched to a gene; V was cut back by 7 bases and J by 3 bases. The germline CDR1 and CDR2 sequences are MDHEN and SYDVKM. CDR3 bases read: TGTGCCAGCAAGGATGCTAGCGGGGGGGACTACGAG. As protein: CASKDASGGDYE. The entire CDR3 is CASKDASGGDYEQYF. Variable domain in full (rest from reference TRBV28 and TRBJ2-7): DVKVTQSSRYLVKRTGEKVFLECVQDMDHENMFWYRQDPGLGLRLIYFSYDVKMKEKGDIPEGYSVSREKKERFSLILESASTNQTSMYLCASKDASGGDYEQYFGPGTRLTVT.

Worth noting for this clone: At one of its ends the junction is not consistent with the germline gene, which may arise from a read error. The read gets to within 3 residues of the CDR3 end, and the germline J gene fills in the rest. The same CDR3 arises from other DNA sequences in this sample as well. The J gene is TRBJ1-3, the V gene TRBV2, with D possibly being TRBD1 (6 bases). Germline CDR1 is SNHLY and CDR2 is FYNNEI. The CDR3 totals 15 residues. CDR3 sequence: CASSVEQGFGNTIYF. Incomplete CDR3 DNA: TGTGCCAGCAGTGTTGAACAGGGTTTTGGAAACACG.

As for this clone: With the read ending 3 residues before the CDR3 end, the germline J gene is used to fill in that end. The chain uses TRBV5-6 and TRBJ1-2; D is ambiguous. The CDR3 length is 12 residues. Germline CDR1 and CDR2: SGHDT and YYEEEE. Incomplete CDR3 DNA: TGTGCCAGCAGATTAGGCCCCGGGGGC. This translates into CASRLGPGG. The CDR3 in its entirety is CASRLGPGGYTF. Complete variable domain (other parts from reference TRBV5-6 and TRBJ1-2): DAGVTQSPTHLIKTRGQQVTLRCSPKSGHDTVSWYQQALGQGPQFIFQYYEEEERQRGNFPDRFSGHQFPNYSSELNVNALLLGDSALYLCASRLGPGGYTFGSGTRLTVV.

A note on this clone: The read falls 3 residues short of the CDR3 end, and the missing part is taken from the germline J gene. The chain is built from TRBV19 and TRBJ2-3; D is possibly TRBD1 (6 bases). The CDR3 is 13 residues long. The germline CDR1 and CDR2 sequences are LNHDA and SQIVND (reference sequence). The covered CDR3 bases are TGTGCCAGTAGTTGGACAGCCTATCAGCCG. Its translation: CASSWTAYQP. In full, the CDR3 reads CASSWTAYQPQYF.

As concerns this clone: The read ends 3 residues before the CDR3 terminus; that terminus is restored from the germline J gene. V usage is TRBV7-9 and J usage is TRBJ2-1, with 9 nucleotides matching TRBD2. CDR3 length: 15 residues. Per germline, CDR1 SEHNR and CDR2 FQNEAQ (reference sequence). V lost 5 bases, J lost 7 bases, and 9 bases stayed unmatched. The part of the CDR3 DNA that was read is TGTGCCAGCAGCCGAGAGGCGGGGGGGCCGAATGAG. Its protein is CASSREAGGPNE. The whole CDR3 sequence reads CASSREAGGPNEQFF.

Comments on this clone: Read sequence stops 3 residues before the CDR3 end, and the germline J gene provides the missing end. The chain uses TRBV19 and TRBJ2-7; 9 bases are shared with TRBD2. The V gene's germline CDR1 is LNHDA and CDR2 SQIVND (reference sequence). This CDR3 spans 14 amino acids. The V gene end was trimmed by 6 bases and the J gene end by 4 bases; junction bases not matched to a gene: 7. The CDR3 protein is CASRMGLAPYEQYF. CDR3 bases read: TGTGCCAGTAGGATGGGACTAGCCCCGTACGAG.

On this clone: The read terminates 3 residues ahead of where the CDR3 ends, so the germline J gene completes it. This chain links TRBV28 with TRBJ2-7; 8 bases map to TRBD1. Germline loops: CDR1 MDHEN, CDR2 SYDVKM. The CDR3 is made up of 14 amino acids. V trimming: 3 bases; J trimming: 4 bases; junction bases outside the gene matches: 5. Partial CDR3 DNA: TGTGCCAGCAGTTTGACAGGGGAAGGGTACGAG. Its protein product is CASSLTGEGYE. The full CDR3 is CASSLTGEGYEQYF.

On this clone: The CDR3 goes on 3 residues after the read ends, and that part is filled in from the germline J gene. This chain joins TRBV18 and TRBJ1-2, with a weak D call TRBD1 (6 bases). The germline V gene has CDR1 KGHSH and CDR2 LQKENI. This CDR3 has 14 residues. The sequenced CDR3 bases are TGTGCCAGCTCAACAGGGATTAGGAGCAATGAC. Protein: CASSTGIRSND. The CDR3 in its entirety is CASSTGIRSNDYTF. Combining the CDR3 with reference TRBV18 and TRBJ1-2 gives the whole variable domain NAGVMQNPRHLVRRRGQEARLRCSPMKGHSHVYWYRQLPEEGLKFMVYLQKENIIDESGMPKERFSAEFPKEGPSILRIQQVVRGDSAAYFCASSTGIRSNDYTFGSGTRLTVV.